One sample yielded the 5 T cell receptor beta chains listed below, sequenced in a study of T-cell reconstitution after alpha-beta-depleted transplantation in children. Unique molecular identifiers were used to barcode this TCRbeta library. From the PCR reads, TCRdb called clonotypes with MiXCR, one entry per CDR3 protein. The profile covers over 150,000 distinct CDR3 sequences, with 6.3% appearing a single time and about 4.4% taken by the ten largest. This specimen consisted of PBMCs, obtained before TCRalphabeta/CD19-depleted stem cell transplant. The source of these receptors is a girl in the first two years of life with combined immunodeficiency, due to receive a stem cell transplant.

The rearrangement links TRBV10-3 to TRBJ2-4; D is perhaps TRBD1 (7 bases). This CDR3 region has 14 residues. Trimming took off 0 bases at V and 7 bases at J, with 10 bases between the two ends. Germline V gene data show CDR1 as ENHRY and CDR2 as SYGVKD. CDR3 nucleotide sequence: TGTGCCATCAGTGAGTCACCAGGGGGGAACATTCAGTACTTC. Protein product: CAISESPGGNIQYF.

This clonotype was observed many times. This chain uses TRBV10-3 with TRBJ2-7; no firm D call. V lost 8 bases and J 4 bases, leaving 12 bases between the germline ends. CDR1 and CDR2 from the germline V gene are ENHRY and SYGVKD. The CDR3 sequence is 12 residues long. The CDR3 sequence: CAIGPGGYEQYF. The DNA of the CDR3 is TGTGCCATCGGTCCGGGCGGATACGAGCAGTACTTC.

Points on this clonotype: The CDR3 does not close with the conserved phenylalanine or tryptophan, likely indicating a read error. CDR3 region: CASSFVNEQFV. The CDR3, as DNA: TGTGCCAGCAGCTTTGTAAATGAGCAGTTCGTC. The rearrangement joins TRBV7-2 to TRBJ2-1; D call uncertain. This CDR3 is 11 amino acids long. V shed 3 bases and J shed 7 bases, with 4 bases lying between them. Germline CDR1 is SGHTA and CDR2 is FQGNSA.

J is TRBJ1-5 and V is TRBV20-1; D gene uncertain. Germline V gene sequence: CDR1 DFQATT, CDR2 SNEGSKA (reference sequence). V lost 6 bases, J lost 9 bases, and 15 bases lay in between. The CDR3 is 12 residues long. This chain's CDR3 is CSASIPPSPQHF. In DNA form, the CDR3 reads TGCAGTGCATCAATCCCCCCGTCGCCCCAGCATTTT.

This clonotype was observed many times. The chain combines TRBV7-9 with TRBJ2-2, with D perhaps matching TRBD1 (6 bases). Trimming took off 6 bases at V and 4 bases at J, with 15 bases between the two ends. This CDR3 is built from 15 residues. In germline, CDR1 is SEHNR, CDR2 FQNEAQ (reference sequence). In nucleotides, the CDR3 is TGTGCCAGCAGTTTCCCGGGACATCCCACCGGGGAGCTGTTTTTT. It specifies CASSFPGHPTGELFF.